One TCR beta chain is described in this entry. V lost 5 bases to trimming and J lost 2 bases; unmatched junction nucleotides: 14. This CDR3 comprises 18 residues. Germline V gene sequence: CDR1 SGHAT, CDR2 FQNNGV. These data originate in a study of T cells in tuberculosis. Thawed, overnight-rested PBMC were stained with GMM-loaded CD1B tetramer, viability dye and anti-CD3, then sorted. The lipid loaded on the CD1B tetramers was C32 glucose monomycolate from Rhodococcus equi. Generated by immunoSEQ multiplex PCR, the TCRdb table keeps only in-frame clones and is missing some. The sample has tens of thousands of clones; approximately 90% are singletons.

This TCR came from an adult woman with latent tuberculosis. The chain joins TRBV11-2 to TRBJ2-2; 7 bases align to TRBD2. Sequences were obtained from CD1b-GMM tetramer-negative cells sorted from PBMCs. The CDR3 loop is CASSLLVSGWGNTGELFF. The CDR3 nucleotides read TGTGCCAGCAGCCTATTGGTTAGCGGGTGGGGCAACACCGGGGAGCTGTTTTTT.